A selection of T cell receptor beta chains follows, all from one sample in a study of cytomegalovirus exposure and HLA in healthy donors. Clones were sequenced by immunoSEQ multiplex PCR, and TCRdb holds only the in-frame ones, with some missing. The table has 100,000 to 150,000 clones, roughly 80% seen once. The sequenced sample consisted of PBMCs. These receptors were obtained from a man younger than 35 in good health and CMV-seropositive. CDR3s include the opening cysteine and the closing phenylalanine or tryptophan. The order of the fields is V gene, D gene, J gene, clone size, CDR3 protein, CDR3 DNA. The D gene is left open where the match is weak. For some rows the clone size is stated as once, few or many, or as a class when expanded; others skip it.

V gene: TRBV5-1; D gene: TRBD1; J gene: TRBJ1-3; clone size: NA; CDR3 protein: CASSFNRQGPGNTIYF; CDR3 DNA: TGCGCCAGCAGCTTCAACAGACAGGGACCTGGAAACACCATATATTTT
V gene: TRBV28; D gene: TRBD1; J gene: TRBJ2-7; clone size: NA; CDR3 protein: CATLDRGQTYEQYF; CDR3 DNA: TGTGCCACCCTAGACAGGGGGCAAACCTACGAGCAGTACTTC
V gene: TRBV2; D gene: NA; J gene: TRBJ2-2; clone size: NA; CDR3 protein: CASSNDPRLNTGELFF; CDR3 DNA: TGTGCCAGCAGTAACGACCCTAGGCTGAACACCGGGGAGCTGTTTTTT
V gene: TRBV7-9; D gene: NA; J gene: TRBJ1-4; clone size: NA; CDR3 protein: CASTSIAREKLFF; CDR3 DNA: TGTGCCAGCACCTCCATTGCGAGGGAAAAACTGTTTTTT
V gene: TRBV16; D gene: NA; J gene: TRBJ2-2; clone size: NA; CDR3 protein: CASSQLDSRDTGELFF; CDR3 DNA: TGTGCCAGCAGCCAATTGGACAGCAGGGACACCGGGGAGCTGTTTTTT
V gene: TRBV5-6; D gene: TRBD2; J gene: TRBJ2-1; clone size: NA; CDR3 protein: CASSLDRGDEQFF; CDR3 DNA: TGTGCCAGCAGCTTGGACCGGGGGGATGAGCAGTTCTTC
V gene: TRBV7-9; D gene: TRBD1; J gene: TRBJ1-2; clone size: NA; CDR3 protein: CSSSYGQGVSANYGYTF; CDR3 DNA: TGTTCCAGCAGCTACGGACAGGGAGTCTCAGCTAACTATGGCTACACCTTC
V gene: TRBV19; D gene: NA; J gene: TRBJ2-7; clone size: few; CDR3 protein: CASSIGDNGLNYEQYF; CDR3 DNA: TGTGCCAGTAGTATTGGGGACAATGGGTTAAACTACGAGCAGTACTTC
V gene: TRBV7-9; D gene: NA; J gene: TRBJ2-2; clone size: NA; CDR3 protein: CASSLNLGSGELFF; CDR3 DNA: TGTGCCAGCAGCCTGAATCTTGGGAGCGGGGAGCTGTTTTTT
V gene: TRBV15; D gene: TRBD1; J gene: TRBJ1-1; clone size: NA; CDR3 protein: CATHRDRGAGNTEAFF; CDR3 DNA: TGTGCCACCCACCGGGACAGGGGGGCAGGAAACACTGAAGCTTTCTTT
V gene: TRBV10-3; D gene: NA; J gene: TRBJ1-2; clone size: few; CDR3 protein: CAIKSRLNGYTF; CDR3 DNA: TGTGCCATCAAAAGCCGTCTTAATGGCTACACCTTC
V gene: TRBV9; D gene: NA; J gene: TRBJ2-7; clone size: NA; CDR3 protein: CASSGQSGYEQYF; CDR3 DNA: TGTGCCAGCAGCGGCCAGTCAGGGTACGAGCAGTACTTC
V gene: TRBV5-1; D gene: TRBD1; J gene: TRBJ2-6; clone size: NA; CDR3 protein: CASSLGTGTLPGANVLTF; CDR3 DNA: TGCGCCAGCAGCTTGGGGACAGGGACCCTTCCTGGGGCCAACGTCCTGACTTTC
V gene: TRBV5-8; D gene: NA; J gene: TRBJ1-4; clone size: NA; CDR3 protein: CASSLGVTQGEKLFF; CDR3 DNA: TGTGCCAGCAGCTTGGGGGTGACTCAGGGAGAAAAACTGTTTTTT
V gene: TRBV7-9; D gene: NA; J gene: TRBJ2-1; clone size: NA; CDR3 protein: CSSRHFRRSSYNEQFF; CDR3 DNA: TGTTCCAGCAGACACTTCCGGAGGAGCTCCTACAATGAGCAGTTCTTC
V gene: TRBV11-2; D gene: NA; J gene: TRBJ2-6; clone size: NA; CDR3 protein: CASSSSSGANVLTF; CDR3 DNA: TGTGCCAGCAGTTCTAGCTCTGGGGCCAACGTCCTGACTTTC
V gene: TRBV19; D gene: TRBD1; J gene: TRBJ2-7; clone size: few; CDR3 protein: CASSAGQGYEQYF; CDR3 DNA: TGTGCCAGTAGTGCCGGACAGGGCTACGAGCAGTACTTC
V gene: TRBV6-5; D gene: TRBD1; J gene: TRBJ1-6; clone size: NA; CDR3 protein: CASSYVGTALSPLHF; CDR3 DNA: TGTGCCAGCAGTTATGTCGGGACAGCCCTTTCACCCCTCCACTTT
V gene: TRBV9; D gene: TRBD2; J gene: TRBJ2-5; clone size: NA; CDR3 protein: CASSVDLAGGDETQYF; CDR3 DNA: TGTGCCAGCAGCGTAGATCTAGCGGGAGGGGATGAGACCCAGTACTTC
V gene: TRBV19; D gene: NA; J gene: TRBJ1-1; clone size: few; CDR3 protein: CASSINSDSTKAFF; CDR3 DNA: TGTGCCAGTAGTATAAATTCGGATAGCACGAAAGCTTTCTTT
V gene: TRBV19; D gene: NA; J gene: TRBJ2-2; clone size: NA; CDR3 protein: CASSIAWGSTGELFF; CDR3 DNA: TGTGCCAGTAGTATTGCCTGGGGCAGCACCGGGGAGCTGTTTTTT
V gene: TRBV5-4; D gene: NA; J gene: TRBJ2-7; clone size: NA; CDR3 protein: CASSFGVNREQYF; CDR3 DNA: TGTGCCAGCAGCTTCGGAGTTAACAGGGAACAGTACTTC
V gene: TRBV19; D gene: TRBD2; J gene: TRBJ2-5; clone size: few; CDR3 protein: CASSIQAGAEQETQYF; CDR3 DNA: TGTGCCAGTAGTATACAAGCGGGAGCGGAACAAGAGACCCAGTACTTC
V gene: TRBV13; D gene: TRBD2; J gene: TRBJ2-3; clone size: NA; CDR3 protein: CASSLRGLAGTDTQYF; CDR3 DNA: TGTGCCAGCAGCTTAAGGGGACTAGCGGGAACAGATACGCAGTATTTT
V gene: TRBV4-3; D gene: TRBD1; J gene: TRBJ1-2; clone size: few; CDR3 protein: CASSQDIGTGNYGYTF; CDR3 DNA: TGCGCCAGCAGCCAAGATATAGGGACAGGGAACTATGGCTACACCTTC
V gene: TRBV19; D gene: NA; J gene: TRBJ2-4; clone size: once; CDR3 protein: CASSDTDSHLAKNIQYF; CDR3 DNA: TGTGCCAGTAGTGATACGGACAGCCACCTAGCCAAAAACATTCAGTACTTC
V gene: TRBV5-1; D gene: TRBD1; J gene: TRBJ1-1; clone size: NA; CDR3 protein: CASSIDRVGSEAFF; CDR3 DNA: TGCGCCAGCAGCATTGACAGGGTCGGTTCTGAAGCTTTCTTT
V gene: TRBV6-6; D gene: TRBD2; J gene: TRBJ2-7; clone size: NA; CDR3 protein: CASRPHSGSSYEQYF; CDR3 DNA: TGTGCCAGCAGGCCACATAGCGGGAGCTCCTACGAGCAGTACTTC
V gene: TRBV12-5; D gene: NA; J gene: TRBJ1-6; clone size: NA; CDR3 protein: CASGLIVGPANNSPLHF; CDR3 DNA: TGTGCTAGTGGTTTGATCGTGGGCCCAGCCAATAATTCACCCCTCCACTTT